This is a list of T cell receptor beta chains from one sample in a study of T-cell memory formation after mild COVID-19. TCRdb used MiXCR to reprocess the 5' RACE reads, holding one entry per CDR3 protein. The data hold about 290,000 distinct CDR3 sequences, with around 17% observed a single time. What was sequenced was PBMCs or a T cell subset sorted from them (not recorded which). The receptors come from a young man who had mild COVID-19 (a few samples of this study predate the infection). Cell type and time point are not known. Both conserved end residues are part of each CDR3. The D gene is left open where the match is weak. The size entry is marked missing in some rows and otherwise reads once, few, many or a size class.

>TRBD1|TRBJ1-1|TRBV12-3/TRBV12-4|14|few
CASSKDRGLGEAFF
TGTGCCAGCAGTAAGGACAGGGGGCTGGGTGAAGCTTTCTTT
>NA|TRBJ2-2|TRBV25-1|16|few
CASSDSQVGGAGELFF
TGTGCCAGCAGTGATTCTCAGGTCGGGGGAGCCGGGGAGCTGTTTTTT
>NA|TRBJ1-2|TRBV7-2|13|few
CASSLHRDYGYTF
TGTGCCAGCAGCTTACACAGGGACTATGGCTACACCTTC
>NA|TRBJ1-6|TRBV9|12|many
CASSVGNSPLHF
TGTGCCAGCAGCGTAGGGAATTCACCCCTCCACTTT
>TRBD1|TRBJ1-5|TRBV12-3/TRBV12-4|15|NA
CASSTDRESNQPQHF
TGTGCCAGCAGCACGGACAGGGAGAGTAATCAGCCCCAGCATTTT
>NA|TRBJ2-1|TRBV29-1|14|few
CSLIPGLQYNEQFF
TGCAGCCTCATCCCGGGACTGCAATACAATGAGCAGTTCTTC
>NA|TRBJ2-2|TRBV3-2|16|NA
CASSQGTSDYTGELFF
TGTGCCAGCAGCCAAGGGACTAGCGACTACACCGGGGAGCTGTTTTTT
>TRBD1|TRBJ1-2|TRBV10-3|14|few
CAISADRTGGGYTF
TGTGCCATCAGTGCCGACAGGACAGGTGGCGGCTACACCTTC
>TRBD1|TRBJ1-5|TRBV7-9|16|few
CASSLGVSGGGQPQHF
TGTGCCAGCAGCTTAGGTGTATCAGGGGGCGGACAGCCCCAGCATTTT
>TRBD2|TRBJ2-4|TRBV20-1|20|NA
CSARDPTRAGGILAKNIQYF
TGCAGTGCTAGAGACCCAACTCGAGCGGGGGGGATCTTAGCCAAAAACATTCAGTACTTC
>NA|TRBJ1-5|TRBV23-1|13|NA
CASRRRDRLPEDF
TGCGCCAGCCGCAGGAGAGACCGTCTTCCCGAGGATTTT
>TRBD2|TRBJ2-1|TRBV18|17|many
CASSPPAPGGARNEQFF
TGTGCCAGCTCACCACCTGCCCCGGGGGGGGCTAGGAATGAGCAGTTCTTC
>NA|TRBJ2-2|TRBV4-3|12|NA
CASSQEDGELFF
TGCGCCAGCAGCCAAGAGGACGGGGAGCTGTTTTTT
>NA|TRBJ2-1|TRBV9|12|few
CASSGEGNEQFF
TGTGCCAGCAGCGGCGAGGGTAATGAGCAGTTCTTC
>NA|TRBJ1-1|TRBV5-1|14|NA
CASSLGDSGTEAFF
TGCGCCAGCAGTTTGGGGGATTCGGGGACTGAAGCTTTCTTT
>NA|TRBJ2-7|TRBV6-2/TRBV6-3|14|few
CASSYVASSHEQYF
TGTGCCAGCAGTTACGTAGCGAGTTCGCACGAGCAGTACTTC
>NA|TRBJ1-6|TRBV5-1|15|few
CASSTTPGDNSPLHF
TGCGCCAGCAGCACCACCCCAGGGGACAATTCACCCCTCCACTTT
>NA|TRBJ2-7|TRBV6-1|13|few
CASRKRGPYEQYF
TGTGCCAGCAGAAAGAGGGGCCCCTACGAGCAGTACTTC
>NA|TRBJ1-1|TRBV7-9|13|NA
CASRRASNTEAFF
TGTGCCAGCAGGCGGGCCTCGAACACTGAAGCTTTCTTT
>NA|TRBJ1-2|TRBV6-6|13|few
CASRPPQVHGYTF
TGTGCCAGCAGACCCCCGCAGGTGCATGGCTACACCTTC
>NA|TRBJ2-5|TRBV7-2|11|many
CASSLFWTQYF
TGTGCCAGTAGCTTATTTTGGACCCAGTACTTC
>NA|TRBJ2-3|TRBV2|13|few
CASSVEARSTQYF
TGTGCCAGCAGTGTAGAAGCGAGGAGTACGCAGTATTTT
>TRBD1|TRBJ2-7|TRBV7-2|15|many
CASSLVSGQGYEQYF
TGTGCCAGCAGCTTAGTTTCGGGACAGGGGTACGAGCAGTACTTC
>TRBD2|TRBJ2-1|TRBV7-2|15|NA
CASSWGGGAGREQFF
TGTGCCAGCAGCTGGGGCGGGGGGGCCGGCAGGGAGCAGTTCTTC
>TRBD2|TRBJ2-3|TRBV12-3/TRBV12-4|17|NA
CASRPGLAGPSTDTQYF
TGTGCCAGCAGACCGGGACTAGCGGGGCCGAGCACAGATACGCAGTATTTT
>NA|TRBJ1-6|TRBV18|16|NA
CASSPTRSSYNSPLHF
TGTGCCAGCTCACCAACGAGGAGCTCCTATAATTCACCCCTCCACTTT
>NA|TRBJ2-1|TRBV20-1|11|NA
CSAPKNNEQFF
TGCAGTGCTCCGAAGAACAATGAGCAGTTCTTC
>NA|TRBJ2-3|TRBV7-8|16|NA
CASRESAALGTDTQYF
TGTGCCAGCAGAGAGTCAGCAGCTTTGGGCACAGATACGCAGTATTTT
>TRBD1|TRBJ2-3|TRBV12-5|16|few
CASGLGRGLTTDTQYF
TGTGCTAGTGGTTTGGGCAGGGGGCTTACCACAGATACGCAGTATTTT
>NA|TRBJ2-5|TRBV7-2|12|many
CASSYRRETQYF
TGTGCCAGCAGTTATCGTCGGGAGACCCAGTACTTC
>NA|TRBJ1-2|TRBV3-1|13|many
CASSPDIFYGYTF
TGTGCCAGCAGTCCAGACATATTCTATGGCTACACCTTC
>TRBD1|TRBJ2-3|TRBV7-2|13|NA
CASRRTGADTQYF
TGTGCCAGCAGAAGGACAGGGGCAGATACGCAGTATTTT
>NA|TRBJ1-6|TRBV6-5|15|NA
CASSYANRRGSPLHF
TGTGCCAGCAGTTACGCTAATCGTAGGGGTTCACCCCTCCACTTT
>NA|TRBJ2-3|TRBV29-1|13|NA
CSVEVASAGTQYF
TGCAGCGTTGAAGTCGCCTCCGCCGGTACGCAGTATTTT
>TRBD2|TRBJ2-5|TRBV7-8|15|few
CASSLNSGGKETQYF
TGTGCCAGCAGCTTGAATAGCGGGGGTAAAGAGACCCAGTACTTC
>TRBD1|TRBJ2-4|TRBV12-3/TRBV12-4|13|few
CASSSAWTGPRYF
TGTGCCAGCAGCAGCGCATGGACAGGCCCACGGTACTTC
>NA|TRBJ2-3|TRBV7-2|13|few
CASSLLVADTQYF
TGTGCCAGCAGCCTCTTGGTCGCAGATACGCAGTATTTT
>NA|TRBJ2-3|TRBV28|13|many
CASSLANTDTQYF
TGTGCCAGCAGTTTGGCAAACACAGATACGCAGTATTTT
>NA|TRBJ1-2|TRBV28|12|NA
CASSGAGYGYTF
TGTGCCAGCAGTGGAGCTGGCTATGGCTACACCTTC
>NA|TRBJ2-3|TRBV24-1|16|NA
CATSDPRAGLPDTQYF
TGTGCCACCAGTGACCCAAGGGCAGGTTTGCCAGATACGCAGTATTTT
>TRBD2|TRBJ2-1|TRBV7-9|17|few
CASSSRGSGGVKNEQFF
TGTGCCAGCAGCTCCCGGGGGAGCGGGGGCGTGAAAAATGAGCAGTTCTTC
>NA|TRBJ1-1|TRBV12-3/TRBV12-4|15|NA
CASSLDRILNTEAFF
TGTGCCAGCAGTTTAGACAGGATCCTGAACACTGAAGCTTTCTTT
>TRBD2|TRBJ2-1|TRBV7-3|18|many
CASSSGTSGGPRYNEQFF
TGTGCCAGCAGCTCCGGGACTAGCGGGGGGCCCCGCTACAATGAGCAGTTCTTC
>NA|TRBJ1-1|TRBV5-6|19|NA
CASSAASDSMDLMNTEAFF
TGTGCCAGCAGCGCCGCATCGGACTCGATGGACCTCATGAACACTGAAGCTTTCTTT
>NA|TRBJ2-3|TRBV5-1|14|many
CASSLVMGTDTQYF
TGCGCCAGCAGCTTGGTTATGGGCACAGATACGCAGTATTTT
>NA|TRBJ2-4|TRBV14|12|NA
CASSTGAYIQYF
TGTGCCAGCAGCACTGGGGCGTACATTCAGTACTTC
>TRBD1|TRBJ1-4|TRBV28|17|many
CASSHKQGARANEKLFF
TGTGCCAGCAGCCATAAACAGGGGGCACGGGCTAATGAAAAACTGTTTTTT
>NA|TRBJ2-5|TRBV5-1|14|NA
CASSFPLFGETQYF
TGCGCCAGCAGCTTCCCCCTTTTCGGCGAGACCCAGTACTTC